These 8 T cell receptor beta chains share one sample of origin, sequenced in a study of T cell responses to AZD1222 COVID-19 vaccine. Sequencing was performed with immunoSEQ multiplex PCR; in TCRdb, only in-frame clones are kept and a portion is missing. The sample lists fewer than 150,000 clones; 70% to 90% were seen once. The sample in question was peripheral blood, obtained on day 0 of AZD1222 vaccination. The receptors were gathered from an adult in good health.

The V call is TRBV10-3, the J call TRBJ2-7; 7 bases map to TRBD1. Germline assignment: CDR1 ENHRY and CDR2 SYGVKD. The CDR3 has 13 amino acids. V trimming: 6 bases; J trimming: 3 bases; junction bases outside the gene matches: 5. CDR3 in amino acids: CAISAGQVYEQYF. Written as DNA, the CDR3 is TGTGCCATCAGCGCTGGACAGGTCTACGAGCAGTACTTC.

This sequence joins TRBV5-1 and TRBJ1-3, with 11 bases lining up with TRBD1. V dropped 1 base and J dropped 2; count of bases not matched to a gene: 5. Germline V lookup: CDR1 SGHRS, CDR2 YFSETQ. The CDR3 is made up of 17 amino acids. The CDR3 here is CASSLYGQGAAGNTIYF. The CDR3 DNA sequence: TGCGCCAGCAGCTTGTACGGACAGGGGGCAGCTGGAAACACCATATATTTT.

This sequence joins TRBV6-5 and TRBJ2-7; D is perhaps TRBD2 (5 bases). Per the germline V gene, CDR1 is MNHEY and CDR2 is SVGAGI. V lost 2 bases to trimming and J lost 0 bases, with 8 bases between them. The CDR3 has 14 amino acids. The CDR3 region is CASSYRRGSYEQYF. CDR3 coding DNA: TGTGCCAGCAGTTACCGCCGGGGCTCCTACGAGCAGTACTTC.

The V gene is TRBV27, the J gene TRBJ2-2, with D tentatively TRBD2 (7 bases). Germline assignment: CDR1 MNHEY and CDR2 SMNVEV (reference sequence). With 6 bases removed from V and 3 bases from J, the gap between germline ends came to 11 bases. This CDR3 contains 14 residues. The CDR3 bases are TGTGCCAGCAGGCGGGGGCTATACACCGGGGAGCTGTTTTTT. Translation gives CASRRGLYTGELFF.

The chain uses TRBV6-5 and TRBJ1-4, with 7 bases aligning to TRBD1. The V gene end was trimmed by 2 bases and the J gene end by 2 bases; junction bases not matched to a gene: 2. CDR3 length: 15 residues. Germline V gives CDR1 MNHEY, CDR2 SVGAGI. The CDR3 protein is CASSYEGGTNEKLFF. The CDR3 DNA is TGTGCCAGCAGTTACGAAGGGGGCACTAATGAAAAACTGTTTTTT.

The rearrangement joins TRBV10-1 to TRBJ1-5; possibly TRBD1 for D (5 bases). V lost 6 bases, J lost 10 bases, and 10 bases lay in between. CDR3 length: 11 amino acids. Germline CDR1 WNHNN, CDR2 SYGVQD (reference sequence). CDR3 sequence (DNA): TGCGCCAGCAGACAGGTCTCTCCCCAGCATTTT. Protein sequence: CASRQVSPQHF.

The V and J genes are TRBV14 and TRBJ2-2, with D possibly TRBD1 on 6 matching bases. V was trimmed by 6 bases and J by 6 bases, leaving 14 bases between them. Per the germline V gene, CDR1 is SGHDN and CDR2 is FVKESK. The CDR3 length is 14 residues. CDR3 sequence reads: CASSRNRVAGELFF. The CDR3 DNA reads TGTGCCAGCAGTCGGAACAGGGTTGCCGGGGAGCTGTTTTTT.

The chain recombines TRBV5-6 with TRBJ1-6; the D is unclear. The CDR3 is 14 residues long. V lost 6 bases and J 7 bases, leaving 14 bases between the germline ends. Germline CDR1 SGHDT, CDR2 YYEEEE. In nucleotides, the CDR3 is TGTGCCAGCACGAAACGGTCTGGAAATTCACCCCTCCACTTT. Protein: CASTKRSGNSPLHF.